The 23 T cell receptor beta chains below all came from one sample that was sequenced in a study of blood T cell repertoires in COVID-19 (dated by TCRdb to about 2020). Library construction relied on the immunoSEQ multiplex PCR assay. The table comes from immuneACCESS by way of TCRdb, which keeps in-frame sequences with V and J called. Part of the clones is missing from these tables; in studies checked, under half for an unresolved V gene and the rest for unknown reasons. In this sample the table shows a few hundred thousand clones, around 87% of which occur a single time. The ten most abundant clones make up around 10% of the sample. The sample comprised PBMCs or T cells enriched from blood (not recorded which). These receptors originate from a woman aged 50 to 60 who had recovered from COVID-19.

V is TRBV6-1 and J is TRBJ2-5, with D perhaps matching TRBD2 (6 bases). The CDR3 extends over 15 amino acids. The V gene's germline CDR1 is MNHNS and CDR2 SASEGT. The V end lost 2 bases, the J end lost 2 bases, and 12 bases lay between the germline ends. The CDR3 nucleotides are TGTGCCAGCAGTGAACCCGGAGGGTGGCAAGAGACCCAGTACTTC. Translating it yields CASSEPGGWQETQYF.

J is TRBJ2-1 and V is TRBV18; tentative D call: TRBD1 (6 bases). The germline CDR1 and CDR2 sequences are KGHSH and LQKENI. Trimming stripped 3 bases from V and 4 bases from J, with 10 bases between. CDR3 length equals 14 residues. As DNA, the CDR3 is TGTGCCAGCTCACCGAGGACAGAGTACAATGAGCAGTTCTTC. Protein: CASSPRTEYNEQFF.

The V gene is TRBV7-9, the J gene TRBJ2-1; D may be TRBD1 (6 bases). Germline-derived CDR1 and CDR2 are SEHNR and FQNEAQ (reference sequence). The V end was cut by 5 bases, the J end by 6 bases, with 14 bases between. This CDR3 is 14 amino acids long. The CDR3, as DNA: TGTGCCAGCAGCATAACAGGGAAGGGCAATGAGCAGTTCTTC. Amino acid sequence: CASSITGKGNEQFF.

The chain carries TRBV19 and TRBJ1-1, with a possible D match to TRBD1 (6 bases). This CDR3 is built from 14 residues. CDR1 and CDR2 (germline): LNHDA, SQIVND (reference sequence). V lost 6 bases and J lost 0, with 11 bases in between. The CDR3 protein is CASRGGQMNTEAFF. The DNA of the CDR3 is TGTGCCAGTAGAGGGGGACAAATGAACACTGAAGCTTTCTTT.

The chain employs TRBV27 and TRBJ2-5, with a possible D match to TRBD2 (6 bases). Germline CDR1 and CDR2: MNHEY and SMNVEV (reference sequence). The CDR3 loop spans 15 amino acids. Trimming took off 8 bases at V and 0 bases at J, with 16 bases between the two ends. The CDR3 nucleotides read TGTGCCAGCGGGATTAGCGGAGGGGACCAAGAGACCCAGTACTTC. It is translated as CASGISGGDQETQYF.

There are a few counts of this clone. The V gene is TRBV6-5, the J gene TRBJ1-1; the D gene is possibly TRBD1 (5 bases). Trimming pared 6 bases from V and 10 bases from J, leaving 21 bases between. CDR3 size: 14 residues. Germline assignment: CDR1 MNHEY and CDR2 SVGAGI. The CDR3 is CASRRDGDSSGAFF. CDR3 nucleotide sequence: TGTGCCAGCAGGCGGGACGGCGATTCATCAGGAGCTTTCTTT.

The chain is built from TRBV28 and TRBJ2-3; possibly TRBD2 for D (6 bases). The germline V gene has CDR1 MDHEN and CDR2 SYDVKM. The CDR3 totals 15 residues. Between the trimmed V and J ends, which lost 6 bases and 0 bases, there was a span of 13 bases. For the CDR3, the DNA is TGTGCCAGCAGCCCGAGCGGGCTAAGCACAGATACGCAGTATTTT. Translation: CASSPSGLSTDTQYF.

As regards this clone: One junction end does not reproduce the germline sequence, and a read error may be involved. The genes are TRBV15 and TRBJ2-7; 8 bases match TRBD1. Germline V gene data show CDR1 as LNHNV and CDR2 as YYDKDF (reference sequence). CDR3 size: 13 residues. CDR3 bases: TGTGCCACCAGCTGGGGACAGGCCTACGGGCAGTACTTC. It is translated as CATSWGQAYGQYF.

This clone was picked up one time. The chain combines TRBV27 with TRBJ1-5; 7 nucleotides agree with TRBD1. Germline CDR1 MNHEY, CDR2 SMNVEV (reference sequence). CDR3 length equals 17 residues. V trimming: 4 bases; J trimming: 6 bases; junction bases outside the gene matches: 15. The CDR3 DNA reads TGTGCCAGCAGTTCGGGATTTTCAGGGGGTACTGGTCAGCCCCAGCATTTT. This sequence encodes CASSSGFSGGTGQPQHF.

This sequence joins TRBV18 and TRBJ1-1; D remains unclear. Trimming stripped 6 bases from V and 3 bases from J, with 14 bases between. Germline loops: CDR1 KGHSH, CDR2 LQKENI. The CDR3 has 14 amino acids. The DNA of the CDR3 is TGTGCCAGCTCCCTCATAGAGGATCACACTGAAGCTTTCTTT. Its translation is CASSLIEDHTEAFF.

The genes are TRBV6-6 and TRBJ1-6, with D maybe TRBD1 (6 bases). CDR3 length equals 12 residues. The V gene lost 8 bases and the J gene lost 8 bases, with 10 bases spanning the gap. Germline-derived CDR1 and CDR2 are MNHNY and SVGAGI (reference sequence). The CDR3: CASSDRYSPLHF. DNA for the CDR3: TGTGCCAGCTCGGACAGATATTCACCCCTCCACTTT.

The J gene is TRBJ2-2, the V gene TRBV18, with 7 bases identical to TRBD2. The CDR3 is made up of 15 amino acids. J gave up 6 bases and V 6 bases, and 10 bases lay outside the gene matches. Looked up from germline, CDR1 is KGHSH and CDR2 is LQKENI. The CDR3 spells CASSERDPPAGELFF. The DNA of the CDR3 is TGTGCCAGCTCCGAGCGGGACCCACCGGCCGGGGAGCTGTTTTTT.

This chain connects TRBV18 to TRBJ1-6; D is uncertain. In germline, CDR1 is KGHSH, CDR2 LQKENI. This CDR3 spans 13 amino acids. V dropped 2 bases and J dropped 10 bases, with 9 bases sitting between them. The CDR3 nucleotides are TGTGCCAGCTCACCAGAGGGCTCCTCACCCCTCCACTTT. Its translation: CASSPEGSSPLHF.

This clone was observed once. The chain combines TRBV5-5 with TRBJ2-3; the D is unclear. CDR1 and CDR2 from the germline V gene are SGHKS and YYEKEE (reference sequence). The V end was cut by 0 bases, the J end by 0 bases, with 5 bases between. This CDR3 has 14 amino acids. CDR3 amino acids: CASSLDLSTDTQYF. Written as DNA, the CDR3 is TGTGCCAGCAGCTTGGATCTGAGCACAGATACGCAGTATTTT.

The rearrangement joins TRBV19 to TRBJ1-5; 8 positions agree with TRBD1. V gave up 1 base and J gave up 7 bases; unmatched junction bases: 6. CDR3 size: 15 residues. In germline, CDR1 is LNHDA, CDR2 SQIVND (reference sequence). The CDR3 region has the DNA TGTGCCAGTAGTATAGGTGGACAGGGTTGGCAGCCCCAGCATTTT. Amino acid sequence: CASSIGGQGWQPQHF.

V usage is TRBV21-1 and J usage is TRBJ2-1; the table's TRBD2 call for D was not verified on the DNA. TRBV21-1 is flagged as a pseudogene. This CDR3 has 19 residues. The CDR3 region is CASSRVVLAGAELKNEQFF. CDR3 DNA sequence: TGTGCCAGCAGCAGGGTCGTACTAGCGGGGGCCGAACTAAAAAATGAGCAGTTCTTC.

The rearrangement links TRBV7-2 to TRBJ2-1; TRBD2 agrees at 9 bases. Germline CDR1 SGHTA, CDR2 FQGNSA. This CDR3 is built from 17 residues. Trimming at V came to 3 bases and at J to 7 bases, leaving 13 bases not matched to a gene. The CDR3 region is CASSFLPSGGRRNEQFF. CDR3 in DNA: TGTGCCAGCAGCTTCCTTCCGAGCGGGGGGAGGAGGAATGAGCAGTTCTTC.

The J gene is TRBJ2-2, the V gene TRBV11-2; D is perhaps TRBD1 (6 bases). The germline gives CDR1 SGHAT, CDR2 FQNNGV. Trimming removed 3 bases from V and 7 bases from J, with 18 bases in between. The CDR3 spans 16 residues. The chain's CDR3 is CASSFRLWGQGGELFF. CDR3 DNA: TGTGCCAGCAGCTTTCGTTTGTGGGGGCAAGGCGGGGAGCTGTTTTTT. Supplemented by reference TRBV11-2 and TRBJ2-2, the full variable domain reads EAGVAQSPRYKIIEKRQSVAFWCNPISGHATLYWYQQILGQGPKLLIQFQNNGVVDDSQLPKDRFSAERLKGVDSTLKIQPAKLEDSAVYLCASSFRLWGQGGELFFGEGSRLTVL.

V and J are TRBV7-2 and TRBJ2-3; a weak D match, TRBD2 (6 bases). CDR1 SGHTA and CDR2 FQGNSA come from the germline V gene. Between the trimmed V and J ends, which lost 5 bases and 7 bases, there was a span of 19 bases. The CDR3 spans 15 residues. The CDR3 coding sequence is TGTGCCAGCAGCATGGAGGCGGGGATTGCAAATACGCAGTATTTT. Translated, it gives CASSMEAGIANTQYF.

V gene TRBV28 combines with J gene TRBJ1-2; 7 nucleotides agree with TRBD1. With V trimmed by 4 bases and J by 5 bases, 7 bases remained unmatched. The CDR3 is 14 residues long. CDR1 and CDR2 from the germline V gene are MDHEN and SYDVKM. CDR3 region: CASSSGGTDYGYTF. The CDR3 DNA is TGTGCCAGCAGTTCTGGAGGGACAGATTATGGCTACACCTTC.

The rearrangement links TRBV20-1 to TRBJ2-3; no clear D gene. Germline V gives CDR1 DFQATT, CDR2 SNEGSKA (reference sequence). The ends were cut back, 6 bases at V and 4 bases at J, with 8 bases in the middle. This CDR3 is built from 11 residues. CDR3 residues: CSARLSDTQYF. CDR3 nucleotides: TGCAGTGCCCGGTTATCAGATACGCAGTATTTT.

The chain carries TRBV24-1 and TRBJ1-1; TRBD1 aligns across 8 bases. V gave up 4 bases and J gave up 6 bases; unmatched junction bases: 3. This CDR3 spans 13 amino acids. The germline V gene has CDR1 KGHDR and CDR2 SFDVKD. CDR3 protein: CATSDNRGSEAFF. The CDR3 coding sequence is TGTGCCACCAGTGACAACAGGGGGTCTGAAGCTTTCTTT.

V and J are TRBV7-2 and TRBJ2-7, with 8 bases fitting TRBD2. The germline CDR1 and CDR2 sequences are SGHTA and FQGNSA. Trimming took 3 bases from V and 4 from J; bases not matched to a gene: 8. This CDR3 is 15 amino acids long. In DNA form, the CDR3 reads TGTGCCAGCAGCTTGAGACCGGGGGGGAGTTACGAGCAGTACTTC. This encodes CASSLRPGGSYEQYF.